These T cell receptor beta chains were read from a single sample in a study of blood T cells in healthy people across ages. MiXCR was run by TCRdb on the 5' RACE reads, yielding one entry per CDR3 protein. Of about 640,000 distinct CDR3 sequences in the sample, about 53% were seen once. The sequencing input was blood. The receptors shown here come from a man between 60 and 75 years old in good health. The CDR3 runs from the conserved cysteine through the conserved F or W. A D gene is named only where the DNA matches it firmly. Only part of the rows carry a size: once, few, many, or a class if the clone is expanded.

cdr3_length j_call clone_size d_call v_call cdr3_aa cdr3_nt
17 TRBJ2-7 NA TRBD1 TRBV12-3/TRBV12-4 CASSFTSGGLRSPEQYF TGTGCCAGCAGTTTCACGTCAGGGGGCTTAAGGTCCCCCGAGCAGTACTTC
11 TRBJ2-1 NA NA TRBV3-1 CASSLAVEQFF TGTGCCAGCAGCTTAGCAGTTGAGCAGTTCTTC
13 TRBJ2-1 NA TRBD2 TRBV7-9 CASVAGGPNEQFF TGTGCCAGCGTCGCGGGGGGGCCGAATGAGCAGTTCTTC
16 TRBJ2-7 NA NA TRBV4-1 CASSQDARTYAREQYF TGCGCCAGCAGCCAAGACGCCCGGACATATGCGCGTGAGCAGTACTTC
14 TRBJ1-1 NA NA TRBV12-3/TRBV12-4 CASSFVQADTEAFF TGTGCCAGCAGTTTTGTACAGGCGGACACTGAAGCTTTCTTT
14 TRBJ2-2 few NA TRBV12-3/TRBV12-4 CASSTITRTGELFF TGTGCCAGCAGTACCATCACCCGCACCGGGGAGCTGTTTTTT
15 TRBJ2-5 NA TRBD1 TRBV20-1 CSARRAGTGVGEQYF TGCAGTGCTAGAAGGGCCGGGACAGGGGTCGGTGAGCAGTACTTC
13 TRBJ2-7 many TRBD1 TRBV18 CASSPGQTYEQYF TGTGCCAGCTCACCGGGACAGACTTACGAGCAGTACTTC
15 TRBJ2-1 NA NA TRBV4-1 CASSQEGTGYNEQFF TGCGCCAGCAGCCAAGAAGGAACAGGGTACAATGAGCAGTTCTTC
16 TRBJ1-2 NA TRBD1 TRBV5-1 CASSFGTGASYYGYTF TGCGCCAGCAGCTTCGGGACAGGGGCGTCTTACTATGGCTACACCTTC
13 TRBJ1-2 once NA TRBV29-1 CSVVGLGGGGYTF TGCAGCGTTGTTGGTCTCGGGGGTGGCGGCTACACCTTC
15 TRBJ2-5 few TRBD1 TRBV7-8 CASSPTTGGGETQYF TGTGCCAGCAGCCCCACGACAGGGGGCGGTGAGACCCAGTACTTC
16 TRBJ2-3 once TRBD2 TRBV11-2 CASSLGSGVSTDTQYF TGTGCCAGCAGCTTAGGGAGCGGGGTGAGCACAGATACGCAGTATTTT
14 TRBJ2-7 NA NA TRBV28 CASSLDAGRYEQYF TGTGCCAGCAGTTTAGATGCAGGGAGATACGAGCAGTACTTC
16 TRBJ2-3 NA TRBD2 TRBV20-1 CSALEAGAPFTDTQYF TGCAGTGCCCTAGAAGCGGGAGCACCGTTCACAGATACGCAGTATTTT
16 TRBJ2-3 NA TRBD2 TRBV7-2 CASSLTGGGAADTQYF TGTGCCAGCAGCTTAACCGGCGGGGGGGCAGCGGATACGCAGTATTTT
14 TRBJ1-2 few NA TRBV7-2 CASSLVFRESGYTF TGTGCCAGCAGCTTAGTCTTCAGGGAAAGCGGCTACACCTTC
13 TRBJ2-5 NA TRBD1 TRBV29-1 CSVELTGGQTQYF TGCAGCGTTGAACTCACAGGGGGCCAGACCCAGTACTTC
16 TRBJ1-4 NA NA TRBV7-6 CASGGPQGQTNEKLFF TGTGCCAGCGGCGGCCCGCAGGGGCAGACTAATGAAAAACTGTTTTTT
17 TRBJ1-2 few TRBD1 TRBV10-2 CASSAGGLGQGYYGYTF TGCGCCAGCAGTGCGGGTGGACTGGGACAGGGATACTATGGCTACACCTTC
14 TRBJ2-1 NA NA TRBV12-3/TRBV12-4 CASGAGESHNEQFF TGTGCCTCAGGCGCGGGTGAAAGCCACAATGAGCAGTTCTTC
14 TRBJ2-3 NA NA TRBV9 CASSVAGSMDTQYF TGTGCCAGCAGCGTAGCGGGGTCAATGGATACGCAGTATTTT
12 TRBJ2-7 few TRBD1 TRBV12-3/TRBV12-4 CASSSDRGEQYF TGTGCCAGCAGTTCAGACAGGGGCGAGCAGTACTTC
12 TRBJ2-3 NA NA TRBV7-2 CASSAEYYTQYF TGTGCCAGCAGCGCCGAGTATTATACGCAGTATTTT
15 TRBJ1-1 NA NA TRBV5-1 CASSLAGTMNTEAFF TGCGCCAGCAGCTTGGCAGGGACCATGAACACTGAAGCTTTCTTT
12 TRBJ2-7 NA TRBD1 TRBV2 CASTDRGDEQYF TGTGCCAGCACGGACAGGGGTGACGAGCAGTACTTC
14 TRBJ2-7 few NA TRBV27 CASSFLASGYEQYF TGTGCCAGCAGTTTCTTGGCCAGTGGATACGAGCAGTACTTC
14 TRBJ2-7 NA TRBD2 TRBV18 CASSPTAGGDEQYF TGTGCCAGCTCACCCACGGCGGGGGGGGACGAGCAGTACTTC